This paragraph reports one T cell receptor beta chain. In the original analysis: Researchers report that nucleated cell counts were estimated from reference gene primer amplification. The assay was immunoSEQ multiplex PCR, and TCRdb's table has in-frame clones only and misses some. V, J and clone size are those of that table, while D and trimming were read from the DNA. The table shows approximately 250,000 clones, with approximately 89% occurring only once. Trimming took 5 bases from V and 0 from J; bases not matched to a gene: 3. The CDR3 has 15 amino acids. CDR1 and CDR2 (germline): SGHDT, YYEEEE. The sample comes from a study of blood T cell repertoires in COVID-19. Whole-study context: Samples came from the United States, Italy and Spain, spanning acute and convalescent COVID-19. T cells, B-cell-depleted T cells, or PBMCs provided the cDNA or gDNA that served as material.

The sample comprised peripheral blood. The chain combines TRBV5-6 with TRBJ2-3; 10 bases are shared with TRBD2. The clonotype originates from a man in his forties or fifties with active or convalescent COVID-19. CDR3 in DNA: TGTGCCAGCAGTCAGCGGGGGGGGAGCACAGATACGCAGTATTTT. Amino acids: CASSQRGGSTDTQYF. Full variable domain (outside the CDR3, taken from reference TRBV5-6 and TRBJ2-3): DAGVTQSPTHLIKTRGQQVTLRCSPKSGHDTVSWYQQALGQGPQFIFQYYEEEERQRGNFPDRFSGHQFPNYSSELNVNALLLGDSALYLCASSQRGGSTDTQYFGPGTRLTVL.